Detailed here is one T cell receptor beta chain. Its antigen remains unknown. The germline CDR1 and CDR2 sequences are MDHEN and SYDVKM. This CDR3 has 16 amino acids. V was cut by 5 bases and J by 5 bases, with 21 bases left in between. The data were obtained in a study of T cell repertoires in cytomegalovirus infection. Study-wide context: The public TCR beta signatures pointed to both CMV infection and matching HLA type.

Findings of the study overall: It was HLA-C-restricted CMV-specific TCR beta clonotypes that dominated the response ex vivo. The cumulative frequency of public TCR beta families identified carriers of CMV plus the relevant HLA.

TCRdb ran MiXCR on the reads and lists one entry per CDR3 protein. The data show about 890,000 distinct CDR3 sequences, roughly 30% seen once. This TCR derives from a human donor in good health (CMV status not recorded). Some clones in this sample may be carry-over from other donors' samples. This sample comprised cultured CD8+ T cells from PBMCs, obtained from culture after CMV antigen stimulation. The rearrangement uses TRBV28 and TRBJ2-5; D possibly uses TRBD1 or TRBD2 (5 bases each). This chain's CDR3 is CASSGRGDGEFETQYF. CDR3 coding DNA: TGTGCCAGCAGTGGAAGGGGAGACGGAGAATTCGAGACCCAGTACTTC.